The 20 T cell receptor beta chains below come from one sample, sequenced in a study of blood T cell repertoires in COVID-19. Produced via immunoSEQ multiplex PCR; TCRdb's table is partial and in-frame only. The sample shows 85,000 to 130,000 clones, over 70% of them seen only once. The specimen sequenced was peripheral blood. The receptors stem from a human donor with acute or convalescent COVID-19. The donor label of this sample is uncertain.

The DNA for the CDR3 is TGTGCCAGCTCACCCAACGGGGGGCAAGAAGCTTTCTTT. This encodes CASSPNGGQEAFF. The V and J genes are TRBV18 and TRBJ1-1; the D gene is possibly TRBD1 (6 bases). Germline loops: CDR1 KGHSH, CDR2 LQKENI. This CDR3 comprises 13 residues. Trimming took 3 bases from V and 8 from J, leaving 13 bases between them.

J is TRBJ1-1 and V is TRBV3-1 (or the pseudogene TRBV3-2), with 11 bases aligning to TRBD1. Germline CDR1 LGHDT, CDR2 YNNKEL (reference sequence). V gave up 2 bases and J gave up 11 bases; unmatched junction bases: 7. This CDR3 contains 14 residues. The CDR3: CASSQRTGGLGAFF. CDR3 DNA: TGTGCCAGCAGCCAAAGGACAGGGGGCCTTGGGGCTTTCTTT.

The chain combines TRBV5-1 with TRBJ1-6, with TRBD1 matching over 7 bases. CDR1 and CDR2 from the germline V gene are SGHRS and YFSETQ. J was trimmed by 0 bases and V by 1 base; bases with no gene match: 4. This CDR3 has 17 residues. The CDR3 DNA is TGCGCCAGCAGCTTGCCGGGGGACAGCTCCTATAATTCACCCCTCCACTTT. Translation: CASSLPGDSSYNSPLHF.

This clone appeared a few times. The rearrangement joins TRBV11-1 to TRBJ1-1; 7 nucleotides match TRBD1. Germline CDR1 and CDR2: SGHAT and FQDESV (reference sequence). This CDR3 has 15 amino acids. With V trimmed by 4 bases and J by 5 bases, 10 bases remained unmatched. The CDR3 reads CASSSRRQGGTEAFF. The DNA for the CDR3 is TGTGCCAGCAGCTCCCGCCGACAGGGCGGAACTGAAGCTTTCTTT.

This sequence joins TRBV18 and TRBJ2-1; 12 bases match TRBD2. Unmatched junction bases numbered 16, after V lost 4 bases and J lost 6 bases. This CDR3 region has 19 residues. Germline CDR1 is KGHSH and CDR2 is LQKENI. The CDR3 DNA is TGTGCCAGCTCACAAAGGAGGGACGCTAGCGGGGGGGCCGGCAATGAGCAGTTCTTC. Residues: CASSQRRDASGGAGNEQFF.

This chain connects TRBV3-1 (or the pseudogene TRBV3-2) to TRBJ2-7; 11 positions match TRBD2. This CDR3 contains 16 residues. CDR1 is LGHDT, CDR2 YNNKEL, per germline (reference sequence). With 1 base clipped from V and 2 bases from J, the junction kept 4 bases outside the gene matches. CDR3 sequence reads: CASSQGLAGTAYEQYF. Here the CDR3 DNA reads TGTGCCAGCAGCCAAGGACTAGCGGGGACCGCCTACGAGCAGTACTTC.

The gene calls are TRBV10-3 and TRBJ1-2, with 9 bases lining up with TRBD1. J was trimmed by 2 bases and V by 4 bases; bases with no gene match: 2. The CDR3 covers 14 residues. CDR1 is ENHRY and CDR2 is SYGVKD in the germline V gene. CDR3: CAISATGGNYGYTF. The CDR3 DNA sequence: TGTGCCATCAGTGCGACAGGGGGAAACTATGGCTACACCTTC.

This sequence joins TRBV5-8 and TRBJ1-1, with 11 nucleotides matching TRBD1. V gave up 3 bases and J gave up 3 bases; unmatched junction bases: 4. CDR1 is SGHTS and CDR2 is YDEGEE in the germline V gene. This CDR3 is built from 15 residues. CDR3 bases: TGTGCCAGCAGCTCGAGGGGACAGGGGGACACTGAAGCTTTCTTT. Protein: CASSSRGQGDTEAFF.

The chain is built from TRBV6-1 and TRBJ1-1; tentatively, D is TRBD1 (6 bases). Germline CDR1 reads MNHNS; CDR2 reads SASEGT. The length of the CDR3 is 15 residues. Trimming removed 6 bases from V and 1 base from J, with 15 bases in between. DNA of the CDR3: TGTGCCAGCAGCGATACCGGACAGCCGAACACTGAAGCTTTCTTT. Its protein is CASSDTGQPNTEAFF.

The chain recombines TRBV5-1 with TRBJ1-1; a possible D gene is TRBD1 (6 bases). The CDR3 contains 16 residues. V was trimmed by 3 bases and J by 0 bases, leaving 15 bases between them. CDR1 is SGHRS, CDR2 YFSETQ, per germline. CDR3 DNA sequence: TGCGCCAGCAGCTCGTCGACAGGCAGGGTGAACACTGAAGCTTTCTTT. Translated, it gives CASSSSTGRVNTEAFF. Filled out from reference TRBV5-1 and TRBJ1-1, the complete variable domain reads KAGVTQTPRYLIKTRGQQVTLSCSPISGHRSVSWYQQTPGQGLQFLFEYFSETQRNKGNFPGRFSGRQFSNSRSEMNVSTLELGDSALYLCASSSSTGRVNTEAFFGQGTRLTVV.

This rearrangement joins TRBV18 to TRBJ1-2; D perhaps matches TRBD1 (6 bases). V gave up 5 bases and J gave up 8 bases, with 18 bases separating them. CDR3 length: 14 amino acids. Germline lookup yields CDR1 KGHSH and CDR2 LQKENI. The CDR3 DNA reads TGTGCCAGCTCAAGGGCACGAGGGGGGGCCGGCTACACCTTC. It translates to CASSRARGGAGYTF.

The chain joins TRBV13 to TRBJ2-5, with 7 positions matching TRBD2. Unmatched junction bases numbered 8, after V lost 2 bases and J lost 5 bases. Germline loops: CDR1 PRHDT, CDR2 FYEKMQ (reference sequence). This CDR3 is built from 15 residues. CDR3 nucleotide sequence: TGTGCCAGCAGCTTAACTAGCGAGGTCGGGGAGACCCAGTACTTC. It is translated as CASSLTSEVGETQYF.

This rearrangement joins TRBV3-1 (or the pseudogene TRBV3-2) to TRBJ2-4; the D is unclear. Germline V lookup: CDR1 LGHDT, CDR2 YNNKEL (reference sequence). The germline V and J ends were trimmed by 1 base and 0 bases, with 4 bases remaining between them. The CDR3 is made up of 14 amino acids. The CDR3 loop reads CASSQGVAKNIQYF. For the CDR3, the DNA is TGTGCCAGCAGCCAAGGAGTAGCCAAAAACATTCAGTACTTC.

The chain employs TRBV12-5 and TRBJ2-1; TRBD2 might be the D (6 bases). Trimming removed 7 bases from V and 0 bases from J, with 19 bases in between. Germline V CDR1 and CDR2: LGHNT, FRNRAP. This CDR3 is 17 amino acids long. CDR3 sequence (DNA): TGTGCTAGTGCCACATTCCTCGGGGGAACCTCCTACAATGAGCAGTTCTTC. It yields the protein CASATFLGGTSYNEQFF.

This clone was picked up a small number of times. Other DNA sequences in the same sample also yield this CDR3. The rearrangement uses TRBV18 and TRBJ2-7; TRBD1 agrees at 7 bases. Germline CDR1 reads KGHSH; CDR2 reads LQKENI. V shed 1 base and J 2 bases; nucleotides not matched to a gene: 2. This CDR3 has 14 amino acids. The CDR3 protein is CASSPRQGTYEQYV. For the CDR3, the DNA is TGTGCCAGCTCACCACGACAGGGAACCTACGAGCAGTACGTC.

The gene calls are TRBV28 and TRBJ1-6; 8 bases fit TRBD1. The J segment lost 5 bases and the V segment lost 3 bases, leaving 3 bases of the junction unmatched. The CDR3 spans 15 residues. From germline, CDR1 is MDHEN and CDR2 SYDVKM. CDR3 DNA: TGTGCCAGCAGTTTGCCGACAGGGGATAATTCACCCCTCCACTTT. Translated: CASSLPTGDNSPLHF. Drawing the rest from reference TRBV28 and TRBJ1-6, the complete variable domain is DVKVTQSSRYLVKRTGEKVFLECVQDMDHENMFWYRQDPGLGLRLIYFSYDVKMKEKGDIPEGYSVSREKKERFSLILESASTNQTSMYLCASSLPTGDNSPLHFGNGTRLTVT.

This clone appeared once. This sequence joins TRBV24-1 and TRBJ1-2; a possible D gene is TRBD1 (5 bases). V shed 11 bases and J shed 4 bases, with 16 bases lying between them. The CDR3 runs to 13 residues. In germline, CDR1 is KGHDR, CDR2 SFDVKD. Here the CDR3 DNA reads TGTGCCATCTCCCGCGGGGGTCCCTATGGCTACACCTTC. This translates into CAISRGGPYGYTF.

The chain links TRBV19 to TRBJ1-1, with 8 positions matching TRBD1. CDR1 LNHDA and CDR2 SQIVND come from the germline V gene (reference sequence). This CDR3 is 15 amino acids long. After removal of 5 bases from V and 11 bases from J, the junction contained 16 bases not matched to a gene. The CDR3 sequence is CASSPQDRVVLGAFF. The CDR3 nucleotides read TGTGCCAGTAGTCCACAGGACAGGGTGGTGTTAGGGGCTTTCTTT.

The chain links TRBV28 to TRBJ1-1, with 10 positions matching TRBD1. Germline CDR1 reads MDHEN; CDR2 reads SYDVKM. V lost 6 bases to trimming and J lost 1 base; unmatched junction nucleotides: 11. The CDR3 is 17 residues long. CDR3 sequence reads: CASRRGGTGVRNTEAFF. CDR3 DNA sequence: TGTGCCAGCAGACGCGGGGGGACAGGGGTGAGGAACACTGAAGCTTTCTTT.

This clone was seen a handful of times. This chain's CDR3 is CASTNRGSGNTIYF. CDR3 DNA: TGTGCCAGCACTAACAGGGGCTCTGGAAACACCATATATTTT. The rearrangement joins TRBV28 to TRBJ1-3, with 7 nucleotides matching TRBD1. Germline CDR1 reads MDHEN; CDR2 reads SYDVKM. The CDR3 extends over 14 amino acids. Trimming cost V 7 bases and J 0 bases; bases outside gene matches: 3.